Each of the 29 T cell receptor beta chains below was sequenced from the same sample in a study of T cell responses to AZD1222 COVID-19 vaccine. Sequencing was performed with immunoSEQ multiplex PCR; in TCRdb, only in-frame clones are kept and a portion is missing. The table lists about 83,000 clones, roughly 83% of them singletons. The sequences come from peripheral blood, collected on day 0 of AZD1222 vaccination. These receptor sequences come from an adult in good health.

The chain is built from TRBV19 and TRBJ1-5, with TRBD1 as a possible D gene (6 bases). In germline, CDR1 is LNHDA, CDR2 SQIVND (reference sequence). The CDR3 runs to 14 residues. The germline V and J ends were trimmed by 3 bases and 3 bases, with 9 bases remaining between them. CDR3 protein: CASSMWDNNQPQHF. Here the CDR3 DNA reads TGTGCCAGTAGTATGTGGGACAACAATCAGCCCCAGCATTTT.

The chain carries TRBV11-2 and TRBJ2-7, with TRBD2 as a possible D gene (6 bases). The CDR3 is made up of 13 amino acids. Per the germline V gene, CDR1 is SGHAT and CDR2 is FQNNGV. Trimming cost V 5 bases and J 6 bases, with 14 bases left between them. The CDR3 spells CASSPKEGGEQYF. CDR3 sequence (DNA): TGTGCCAGCAGCCCGAAGGAGGGAGGCGAGCAGTACTTC.

V usage is TRBV4-1 and J usage is TRBJ2-1, with 7 nucleotides matching TRBD2. The V and J ends lost 4 bases and 7 bases, in that order; junction bases with no gene match: 7. CDR1 MGHRA and CDR2 YSYEKL come from the germline V gene. The CDR3 is made up of 14 amino acids. The CDR3 DNA reads TGCGCCAGCAGCCTGGCCCGGGGGGAAAATGAGCAGTTCTTC. It yields the protein CASSLARGENEQFF.

V usage is TRBV7-2 and J usage is TRBJ2-5; TRBD1 is a possible D gene (6 bases). V lost 4 bases, J lost 2 bases, and 11 bases lay in between. Germline lookup yields CDR1 SGHTA and CDR2 FQGNSA. CDR3 size: 14 residues. The CDR3 region is CASSSGQPQETQYF. For the CDR3, the DNA is TGTGCCAGCAGCTCAGGACAGCCACAAGAGACCCAGTACTTC.

This rearrangement joins TRBV9 to TRBJ1-1, with TRBD1 identical over 8 bases. This CDR3 has 13 amino acids. From germline, CDR1 is SGDLS and CDR2 YYNGEE. The V and J ends lost 0 bases and 6 bases, in that order; junction bases with no gene match: 1. Written as DNA, the CDR3 is TGTGCCAGCAGCGTAGGGACAGGGTCTGAAGCTTTCTTT. Amino acid sequence: CASSVGTGSEAFF.

This clone was counted a single time. J is TRBJ1-5 and V is TRBV5-1; 10 positions agree with TRBD1. Trimming took 2 bases from V and 6 from J; bases not matched to a gene: 5. CDR3 length: 15 amino acids. CDR1 is SGHRS and CDR2 is YFSETQ in the germline V gene. The CDR3 bases are TGCGCCAGCAGCTTCGGACAGGGGGATGGTCAGCCCCAGCATTTT. It translates to CASSFGQGDGQPQHF.

The DNA for the CDR3 is TGTGCCACCAGCAGAGATCTTAGTCGGGACAACTCCTACAATGAGCAGTTCTTC. This sequence encodes CATSRDLSRDNSYNEQFF. The V gene is TRBV15, the J gene TRBJ2-1, with a possible D match to TRBD1 (6 bases). CDR3 size: 18 residues. Per the germline V gene, CDR1 is LNHNV and CDR2 is YYDKDF (reference sequence). Trimming left V 0 bases short and J 0 bases short, with 15 bases between.

The chain joins TRBV7-8 to TRBJ1-5; D unclear. From germline, CDR1 is SGHVS and CDR2 FQNEAQ. The CDR3 is 15 residues long. Trimming stripped 5 bases from V and 2 bases from J, with 13 bases between. The CDR3 region has the DNA TGTGCCAGCAGCCCGGGCGGGGTACGCAATCAGCCCCAGCATTTT. Its protein is CASSPGGVRNQPQHF.

The chain employs TRBV28 and TRBJ2-7; 9 positions match TRBD2. V lost 2 bases to trimming and J lost 0 bases; unmatched junction nucleotides: 5. The germline V gene encodes CDR1 MDHEN and CDR2 SYDVKM. This CDR3 has 16 amino acids. This chain's CDR3 is CASSLEAGGVSYEQYF. The CDR3 DNA reads TGTGCCAGCAGTTTAGAGGCGGGAGGGGTCTCCTACGAGCAGTACTTC.

The V gene is TRBV4-3, the J gene TRBJ2-1, with D possibly being TRBD1 (6 bases). From germline, CDR1 is LGHNA and CDR2 YSLEER. V lost 4 bases and J 8 bases, leaving 18 bases between the germline ends. The CDR3 consists of 15 residues. CDR3 sequence reads: CASSPYRDLSDEQFF. CDR3 sequence (DNA): TGCGCCAGCAGCCCTTACAGGGATCTCTCTGATGAGCAGTTCTTC.

V is TRBV6-8 and J is TRBJ1-1, with TRBD1 identical over 7 bases. This CDR3 comprises 15 residues. The germline V gene encodes CDR1 MNHGY and CDR2 SAAAGT. Trimming at V came to 5 bases and at J to 0 bases, leaving 6 bases not matched to a gene. CDR3 coding DNA: TGTGCCAGCAGTCCACAGGGGACAATGAACACTGAAGCTTTCTTT. Protein: CASSPQGTMNTEAFF.

In its sample, this clone was seen once. The chain carries TRBV18 and TRBJ1-5; D is perhaps TRBD1 (5 bases). Looked up from germline, CDR1 is KGHSH and CDR2 is LQKENI. The CDR3 length is 14 residues. V lost 3 bases to trimming and J lost 7 bases, with 13 bases between them. CDR3 DNA sequence: TGTGCCAGCTCACCTGAACAGGATGGGCAGCCCCAGCATTTT. It codes for CASSPEQDGQPQHF.

This clone was counted a few times. The chain links TRBV30 to TRBJ1-5; unclear D gene. Looked up from germline, CDR1 is GTSNPN and CDR2 is SVGIG (reference sequence). Trimming shortened V by 3 bases and J by 0 bases, and 9 bases separated the two germline ends. This CDR3 has 14 residues. The DNA for the CDR3 is TGTGCCTGGAGCGGGGAGCTTAGCAATCAGCCCCAGCATTTT. This codes for CAWSGELSNQPQHF. The full variable domain, its missing parts supplied by reference TRBV30 and TRBJ1-5, is SQTIHQWPATLVQPVGSPLSLECTVEGTSNPNLYWYRQAAGRGLQLLFYSVGIGQISSEVPQNLSASRPQDRQFILSSKKLLLSDSGFYLCAWSGELSNQPQHFGDGTRLSIL.

The chain combines TRBV6-6 with TRBJ1-6; the match to TRBD1 covers 8 bases. This CDR3 has 15 residues. Germline V gene data show CDR1 as MNHNY and CDR2 as SVGAGI (reference sequence). The junction had 12 bases not matched to a gene; V was cut back by 11 bases and J by 6 bases. The DNA of the CDR3 is TGTGCCGGGAGCCAGGTTGGACAGGGTAATTCACCCCTCCACTTT. Translation gives CAGSQVGQGNSPLHF.

The count of this clone is one. The chain joins TRBV10-2 to TRBJ2-2; 7 bases match TRBD1. Looked up from germline, CDR1 is WSHSY and CDR2 is SAAADI. With 4 bases clipped from V and 8 bases from J, the junction kept 7 bases outside the gene matches. This CDR3 has 14 residues. This CDR3 is CASSVTGVEGELFF. Written as DNA, the CDR3 is TGCGCCAGCAGTGTCACAGGGGTGGAGGGGGAGCTGTTTTTT.

This clone was counted only a few times. This rearrangement joins TRBV19 to TRBJ1-2; perhaps TRBD1 as D (6 bases). The V gene lost 5 bases and the J gene lost 7 bases, with 14 bases spanning the gap. The CDR3 has 13 residues. From germline, CDR1 is LNHDA and CDR2 SQIVND (reference sequence). In nucleotides, the CDR3 is TGTGCCAGTAGTTTTACAGGGCCGCGTGGCTACACCTTC. Translation gives CASSFTGPRGYTF.

The rearrangement uses TRBV12-3 or TRBV12-4 and TRBJ2-5, with D unresolved. The CDR3 is 12 amino acids. V dropped 5 bases and J dropped 5 bases, with 9 bases sitting between them. The CDR3 DNA follows: TGTGCCAGCAGTGATAGCCGTGAGACCCAGTACTTC. This codes for CASSDSRETQYF.

This clone was picked up a small number of times. This rearrangement joins TRBV27 to TRBJ1-3, with D maybe TRBD1 (5 bases). V shed 5 bases and J shed 0 bases, with 17 bases lying between them. CDR3 length: 17 residues. Germline CDR1 is MNHEY and CDR2 is SMNVEV (reference sequence). The CDR3: CASSPRGVSSSGNTIYF. For the CDR3, the DNA is TGTGCCAGCAGTCCCCGGGGGGTATCCAGCTCTGGAAACACCATATATTTT.

This chain connects TRBV28 to TRBJ1-5; 7 bases are shared with TRBD1. This CDR3 has 14 amino acids. The germline V gene encodes CDR1 MDHEN and CDR2 SYDVKM. V shed 7 bases, J shed 6 bases, and the junction held 9 bases outside the gene matches. Written as DNA, the CDR3 is TGTGCCAGCACCTCCGGGACAGCACGTCAGCCCCAGCATTTT. Protein: CASTSGTARQPQHF.

This chain uses TRBV5-4 with TRBJ1-1; D is undetermined. This CDR3 contains 12 residues. V gave up 4 bases and J gave up 3 bases, with 7 bases separating them. The germline V gene has CDR1 SGHNT and CDR2 YYREEE (reference sequence). The CDR3 is CASSLADTEAFF. In DNA, the CDR3 is TGTGCCAGCAGCCTCGCAGACACTGAAGCTTTCTTT.

This chain joins TRBV5-8 and TRBJ2-7; unclear D gene. The CDR3 is 14 amino acids. CDR1 and CDR2 from the germline V gene are SGHTS and YDEGEE. V lost 0 bases and J lost 3, with 10 bases in between. For the CDR3, the DNA is TGTGCCAGCAGCTTGGCCGGGTACCGCTACGAGCAGTACTTC. Translated, it gives CASSLAGYRYEQYF.

The V call is TRBV19, the J call TRBJ2-3; TRBD2 agrees at 7 bases. Germline trimming cut 5 bases from V and 6 bases from J; bases unmatched to any gene: 11. This CDR3 comprises 15 residues. The germline V gene encodes CDR1 LNHDA and CDR2 SQIVND (reference sequence). CDR3 region: CASSGRRGDLDTQYF. CDR3 nucleotide sequence: TGTGCCAGTAGTGGACGACGGGGGGATTTGGATACGCAGTATTTT.

The chain is built from TRBV7-9 and TRBJ2-1; no firm D call. Germline V gene data show CDR1 as SEHNR and CDR2 as FQNEAQ (reference sequence). This CDR3 contains 12 residues. V was trimmed by 5 bases and J by 13 bases, leaving 15 bases between them. The DNA of the CDR3 is TGTGCCAGCAGCCCCAGACCAGGCCGACAGTTCTTC. This codes for CASSPRPGRQFF.

A remark on this clone: At one boundary the junction diverges from the germline segment, which might be a read error. The rearrangement joins TRBV2 to TRBJ1-2, with 7 bases identical to TRBD1. The CDR3 runs to 15 residues. Germline V gene data show CDR1 as SNHLY and CDR2 as FYNNEI. This chain's CDR3 is CASSEGQDPNYGYTF. CDR3 bases: TGTGCCAGCAGCGAAGGACAGGACCCCAACTATGGCTACACCTTC.

The CDR3 nucleotides read TGCGCCAGCAGCTTGGTGCGGAACACTGAAGCTTTCTTT. Protein sequence: CASSLVRNTEAFF. The chain combines TRBV5-1 with TRBJ1-1; D not resolved. This CDR3 contains 13 residues. V was trimmed by 0 bases and J by 1 base, leaving 4 bases between them. Germline CDR1 is SGHRS and CDR2 is YFSETQ.

The chain has TRBV24-1 and TRBJ1-2, with 9 bases matching TRBD1. The CDR3 totals 13 residues. The ends lost 5 bases at V and 6 bases at J; junction bases unmatched: 3. Germline CDR1 reads KGHDR; CDR2 reads SFDVKD. The CDR3 DNA follows: TGTGCCACCAGTGCTGGGACAGGGAATGGCTACACCTTC. Translation gives CATSAGTGNGYTF.

This rearrangement joins TRBV3-1 (or the pseudogene TRBV3-2) to TRBJ2-1; TRBD1 might be the D (5 bases). Trimming shortened V by 1 base and J by 7 bases, and 14 bases separated the two germline ends. The V gene's germline CDR1 is LGHDT and CDR2 YNNKEL (reference sequence). The CDR3 length is 15 residues. CDR3 nucleotide sequence: TGTGCCAGCAGCCAAGCGGGCAGGGTTAAGAATGAGCAGTTCTTC. Translation: CASSQAGRVKNEQFF.

The V gene is TRBV18, the J gene TRBJ1-5, with 10 positions matching TRBD1. V dropped 3 bases and J dropped 8; count of bases not matched to a gene: 4. CDR1 and CDR2 (germline): KGHSH, LQKENI. The length of the CDR3 is 14 residues. The CDR3 spells CASSPKTGGEPQHF. The CDR3 region has the DNA TGTGCCAGCTCACCGAAGACAGGGGGCGAGCCCCAGCATTTT. The full variable domain, with the rest looked up from reference TRBV18 and TRBJ1-5, is NAGVMQNPRHLVRRRGQEARLRCSPMKGHSHVYWYRQLPEEGLKFMVYLQKENIIDESGMPKERFSAEFPKEGPSILRIQQVVRGDSAAYFCASSPKTGGEPQHFGDGTRLSIL.

This clone was seen once. This chain uses TRBV6-1 with TRBJ1-1; D may be TRBD1 (5 bases). Per the germline V gene, CDR1 is MNHNS and CDR2 is SASEGT. Deletions cut 1 base from V and 3 bases from J, with 6 bases between. The CDR3 covers 13 residues. CDR3 amino acids: CASSEGGDTEAFF. The CDR3 DNA reads TGTGCCAGCAGTGAAGGGGGGGACACTGAAGCTTTCTTT.